This TCR beta chain was identified during a study of PD-1 blockade in classical Hodgkin lymphoma. Overall study results and limits: Causes of the repertoire differences remain undefined, possibly disease activity or prior therapy. Lower baseline TCR diversity was reported for newly diagnosed patients than for healthy donors.

The time point denotes: newly diagnosed, previously untreated cHL patient sample. The authors used newly diagnosed, untreated classical Hodgkin lymphoma PBMCs as comparison. Profiled with immunoSEQ multiplex PCR; TCRdb holds only in-frame clones, not every one. The repertoire holds roughly 70,000 clones, with approximately 93% as singletons. A note on this clone: Its antigen is not known.

The CDR3 is 15 amino acids. Trimming took 3 bases from V and 4 from J; bases not matched to a gene: 4. Germline-derived CDR1 and CDR2 are MNHNS and SASEGT. The chain employs TRBV6-1 and TRBJ2-1; 9 bases agree with TRBD2. This TCR was sampled from a human donor with classical Hodgkin lymphoma. Material for sequencing was peripheral blood mononuclear cells (PBMCs). CDR3 coding DNA: TGTGCCAGCAGTGACGGGCGGGGGGGTTACAATGAGCAGTTCTTC. Translated, it gives CASSDGRGGYNEQFF.